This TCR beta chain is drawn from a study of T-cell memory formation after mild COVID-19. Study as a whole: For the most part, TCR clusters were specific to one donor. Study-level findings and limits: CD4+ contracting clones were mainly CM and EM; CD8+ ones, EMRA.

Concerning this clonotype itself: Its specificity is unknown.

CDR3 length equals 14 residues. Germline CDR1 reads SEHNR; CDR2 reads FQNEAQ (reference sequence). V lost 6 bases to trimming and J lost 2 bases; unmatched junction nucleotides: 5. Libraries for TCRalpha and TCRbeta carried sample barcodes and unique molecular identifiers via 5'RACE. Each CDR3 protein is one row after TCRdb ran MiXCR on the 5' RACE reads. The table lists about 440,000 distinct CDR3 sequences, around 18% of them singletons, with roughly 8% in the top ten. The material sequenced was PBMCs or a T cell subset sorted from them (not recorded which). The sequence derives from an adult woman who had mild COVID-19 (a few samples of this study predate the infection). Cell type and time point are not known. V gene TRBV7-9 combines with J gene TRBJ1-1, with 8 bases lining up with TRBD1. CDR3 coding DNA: TGTGCCAGCAGGCCAGGGGGCGTCAACACTGAAGCTTTCTTT. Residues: CASRPGGVNTEAFF.